This T cell receptor (beta chain) is from a study of blood T cell repertoires in COVID-19. Study summary: Whether acute or convalescent, the COVID-19 samples came from the United States, Italy and Spain.

In the authors' workflow: Reference gene primer amplification gave estimated nucleated cell counts. Profiled with immunoSEQ multiplex PCR; TCRdb holds only in-frame clones, not every one. D and trimming were read from the DNA, whereas the V and J calls and clone size are those reported in that table. The sample shows 110,000 to 150,000 clones, roughly three quarters of them seen only once. The CDR3 extends over 15 amino acids. The germline CDR1 and CDR2 sequences are SGHDT and YYEEEE. V lost 5 bases to trimming and J lost 6 bases, with 20 bases between them. This receptor was taken from a man aged 50-60 years with active or convalescent COVID-19. V and J are TRBV5-6 and TRBJ1-1, with a weak D call TRBD1 (6 bases). Sequenced: peripheral blood. CDR3 in DNA: TGTGCCAGCAGTCTCCGTGTCAGGGAGGGGGCTGAAGCTTTCTTT. Protein: CASSLRVREGAEAFF.